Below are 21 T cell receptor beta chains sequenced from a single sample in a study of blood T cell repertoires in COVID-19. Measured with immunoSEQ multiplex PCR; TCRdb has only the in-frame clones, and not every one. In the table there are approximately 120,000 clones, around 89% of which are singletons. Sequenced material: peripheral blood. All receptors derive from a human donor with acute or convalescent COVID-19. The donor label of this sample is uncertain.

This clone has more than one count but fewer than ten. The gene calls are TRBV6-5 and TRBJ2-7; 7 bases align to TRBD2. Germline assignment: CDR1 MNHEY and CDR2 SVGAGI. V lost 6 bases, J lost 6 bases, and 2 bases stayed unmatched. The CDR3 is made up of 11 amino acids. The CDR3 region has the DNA TGTGCCAGCAGGACTAGCTCCGAGCAGTACTTC. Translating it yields CASRTSSEQYF.

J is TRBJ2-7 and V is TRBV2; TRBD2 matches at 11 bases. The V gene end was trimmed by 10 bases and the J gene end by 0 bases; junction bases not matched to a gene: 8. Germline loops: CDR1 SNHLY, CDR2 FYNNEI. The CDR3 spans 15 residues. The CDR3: CATTGTSGFSYEQYF. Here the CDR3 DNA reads TGTGCCACCACAGGGACTAGCGGCTTCTCCTACGAGCAGTACTTC.

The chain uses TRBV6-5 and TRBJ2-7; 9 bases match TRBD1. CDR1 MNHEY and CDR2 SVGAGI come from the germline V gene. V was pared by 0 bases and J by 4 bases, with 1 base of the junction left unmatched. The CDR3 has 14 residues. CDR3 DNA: TGTGCCAGCAGTTACTCCGGGACAGGGTACGAGCAGTACTTC. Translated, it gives CASSYSGTGYEQYF.

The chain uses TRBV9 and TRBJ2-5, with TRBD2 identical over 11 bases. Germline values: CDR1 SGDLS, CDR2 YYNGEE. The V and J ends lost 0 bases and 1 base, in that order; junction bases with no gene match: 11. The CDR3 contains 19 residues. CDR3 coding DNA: TGTGCCAGCAGCGTAGACCCCGGGACTAGCGGATGGGGCCAAGAGACCCAGTACTTC. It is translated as CASSVDPGTSGWGQETQYF.

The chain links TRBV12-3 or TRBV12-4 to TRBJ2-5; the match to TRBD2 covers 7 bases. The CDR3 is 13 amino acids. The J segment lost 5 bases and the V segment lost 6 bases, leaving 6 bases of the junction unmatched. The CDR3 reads CASSGGFGETQYF. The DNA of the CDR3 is TGTGCCAGCAGCGGGGGGTTCGGCGAGACCCAGTACTTC.

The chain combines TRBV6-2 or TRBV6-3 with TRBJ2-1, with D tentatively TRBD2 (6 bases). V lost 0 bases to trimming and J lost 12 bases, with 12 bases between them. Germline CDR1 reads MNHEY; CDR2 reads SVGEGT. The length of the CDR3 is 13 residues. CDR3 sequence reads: CASSYSTGDSQFF. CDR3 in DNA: TGTGCCAGCAGTTACTCGACCGGGGACTCGCAGTTCTTC.

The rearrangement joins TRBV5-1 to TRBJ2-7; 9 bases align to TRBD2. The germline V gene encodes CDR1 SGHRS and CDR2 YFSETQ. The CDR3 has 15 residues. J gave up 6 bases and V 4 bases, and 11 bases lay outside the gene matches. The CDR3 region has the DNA TGCGCCAGCAGCCCGACTAGCGGCCCACGGTCCGAGCAGTACTTC. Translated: CASSPTSGPRSEQYF.

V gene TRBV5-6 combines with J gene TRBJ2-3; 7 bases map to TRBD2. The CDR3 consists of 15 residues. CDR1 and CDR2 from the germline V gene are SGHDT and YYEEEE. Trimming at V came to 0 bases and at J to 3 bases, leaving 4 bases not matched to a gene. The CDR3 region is CASSLVGGITDTQYF. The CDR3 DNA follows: TGTGCCAGCAGCTTGGTGGGGGGGATAACAGATACGCAGTATTTT.

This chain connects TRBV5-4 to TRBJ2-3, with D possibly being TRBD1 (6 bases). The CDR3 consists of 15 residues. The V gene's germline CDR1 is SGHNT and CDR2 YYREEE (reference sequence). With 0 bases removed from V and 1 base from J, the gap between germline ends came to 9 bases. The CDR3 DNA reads TGTGCCAGCAGCTTGGGACAGGTACGCACAGATACGCAGTATTTT. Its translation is CASSLGQVRTDTQYF. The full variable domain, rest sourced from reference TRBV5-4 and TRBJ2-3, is ETGVTQSPTHLIKTRGQQVTLRCSSQSGHNTVSWYQQALGQGPQFIFQYYREEENGRGNFPPRFSGLQFPNYSSELNVNALELDDSALYLCASSLGQVRTDTQYFGPGTRLTVL.

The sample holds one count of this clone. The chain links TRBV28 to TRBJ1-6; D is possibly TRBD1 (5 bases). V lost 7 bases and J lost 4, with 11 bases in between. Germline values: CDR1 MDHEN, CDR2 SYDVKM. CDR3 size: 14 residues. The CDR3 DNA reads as TGTGCCAGCACCTTAGGGGCATATAATTCACCCCTCCACTTT. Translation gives CASTLGAYNSPLHF.

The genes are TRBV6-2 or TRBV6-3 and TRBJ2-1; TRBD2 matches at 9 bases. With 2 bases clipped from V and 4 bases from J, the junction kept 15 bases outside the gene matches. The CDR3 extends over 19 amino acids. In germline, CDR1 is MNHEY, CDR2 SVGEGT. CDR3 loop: CASSYVYVGGGGSYNEQFF. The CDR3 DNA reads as TGTGCCAGCAGTTACGTTTATGTCGGCGGGGGGGGCTCTTACAATGAGCAGTTCTTC.

This CDR3 reads CASRPSGRYTGELFF. CDR3 nucleotide sequence: TGCGCCAGCAGACCCAGCGGGAGGTACACCGGGGAGCTGTTTTTT. This chain links TRBV5-1 with TRBJ2-2, with 9 nucleotides matching TRBD2. Germline CDR1 and CDR2: SGHRS and YFSETQ. V shed 5 bases and J 3 bases; nucleotides not matched to a gene: 5. The CDR3 is 15 residues long. The entire variable domain, with the rest obtained from reference TRBV5-1 and TRBJ2-2, is as follows: KAGVTQTPRYLIKTRGQQVTLSCSPISGHRSVSWYQQTPGQGLQFLFEYFSETQRNKGNFPGRFSGRQFSNSRSEMNVSTLELGDSALYLCASRPSGRYTGELFFGEGSRLTVL.

CDR3 residues: CASSGAAQETGEKLFF. In nucleotides, the CDR3 is TGTGCCAGCAGCGGAGCGGCGCAGGAGACGGGGGAAAAACTGTTTTTT. The chain is built from TRBV4-2 and TRBJ1-4, with no clear D. V lost 5 bases, J lost 8 bases, and 21 bases lay in between. Germline CDR1 and CDR2: LGHNA and YNFKEQ. The CDR3 loop spans 16 amino acids.

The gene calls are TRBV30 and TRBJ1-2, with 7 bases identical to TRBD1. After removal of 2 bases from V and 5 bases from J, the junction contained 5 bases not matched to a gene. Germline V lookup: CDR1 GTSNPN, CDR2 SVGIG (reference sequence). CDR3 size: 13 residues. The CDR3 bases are TGTGCCTGGAGTACAGGGGTCGGGTATGGCTACACCTTC. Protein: CAWSTGVGYGYTF.

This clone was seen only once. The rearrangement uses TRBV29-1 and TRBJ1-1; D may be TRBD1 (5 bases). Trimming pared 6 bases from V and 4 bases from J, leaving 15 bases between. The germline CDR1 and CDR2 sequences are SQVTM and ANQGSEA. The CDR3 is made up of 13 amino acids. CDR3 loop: CSVAQRGLTEAFF. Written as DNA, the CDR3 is TGCAGCGTCGCCCAAAGGGGCCTCACTGAAGCTTTCTTT. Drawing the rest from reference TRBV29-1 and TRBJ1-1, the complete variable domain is SAVISQKPSRDICQRGTSLTIQCQVDSQVTMMFWYRQQPGQSLTLIATANQGSEATYESGFVIDKFPISRPNLTFSTLTVSNMSPEDSSIYLCSVAQRGLTEAFFGQGTRLTVV.

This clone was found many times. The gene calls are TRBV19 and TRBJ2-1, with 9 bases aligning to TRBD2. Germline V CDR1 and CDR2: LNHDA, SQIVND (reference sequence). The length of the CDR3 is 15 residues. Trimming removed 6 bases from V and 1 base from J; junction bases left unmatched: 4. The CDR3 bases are TGTGCCAGTAGCCCGACTAGCGGTTCCTACAATGAGCAGTTCTTC. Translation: CASSPTSGSYNEQFF.

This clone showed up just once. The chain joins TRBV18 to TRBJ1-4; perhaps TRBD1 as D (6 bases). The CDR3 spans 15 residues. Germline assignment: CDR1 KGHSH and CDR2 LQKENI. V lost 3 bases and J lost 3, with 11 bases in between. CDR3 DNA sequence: TGTGCCAGCTCACCCCGGGACACATCTAATGAAAAACTGTTTTTT. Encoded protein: CASSPRDTSNEKLFF.

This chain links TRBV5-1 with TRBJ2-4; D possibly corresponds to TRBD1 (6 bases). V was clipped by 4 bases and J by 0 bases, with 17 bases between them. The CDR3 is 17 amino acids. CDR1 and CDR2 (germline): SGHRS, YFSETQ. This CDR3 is CASSPRQAVGAKNIQYF. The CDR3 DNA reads TGCGCCAGCAGCCCCCGACAGGCGGTTGGAGCCAAAAACATTCAGTACTTC. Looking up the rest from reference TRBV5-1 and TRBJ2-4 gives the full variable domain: KAGVTQTPRYLIKTRGQQVTLSCSPISGHRSVSWYQQTPGQGLQFLFEYFSETQRNKGNFPGRFSGRQFSNSRSEMNVSTLELGDSALYLCASSPRQAVGAKNIQYFGAGTRLSVL.

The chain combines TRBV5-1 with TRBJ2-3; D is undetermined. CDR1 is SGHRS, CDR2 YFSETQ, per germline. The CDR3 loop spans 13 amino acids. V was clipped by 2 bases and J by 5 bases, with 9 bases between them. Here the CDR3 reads CASSFPGVDTQYF. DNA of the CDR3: TGCGCCAGCAGCTTCCCCGGAGTAGATACGCAGTATTTT. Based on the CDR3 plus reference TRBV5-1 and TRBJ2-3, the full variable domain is KAGVTQTPRYLIKTRGQQVTLSCSPISGHRSVSWYQQTPGQGLQFLFEYFSETQRNKGNFPGRFSGRQFSNSRSEMNVSTLELGDSALYLCASSFPGVDTQYFGPGTRLTVL.

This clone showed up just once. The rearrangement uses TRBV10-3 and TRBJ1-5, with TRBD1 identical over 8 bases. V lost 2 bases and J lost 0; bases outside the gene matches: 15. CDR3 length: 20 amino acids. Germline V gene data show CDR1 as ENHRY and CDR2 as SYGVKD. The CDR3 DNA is TGTGCCATCAGTGAGACACCCCCTGGACAGGGTCCATATAGCAATCAGCCCCAGCATTTT. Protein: CAISETPPGQGPYSNQPQHF.

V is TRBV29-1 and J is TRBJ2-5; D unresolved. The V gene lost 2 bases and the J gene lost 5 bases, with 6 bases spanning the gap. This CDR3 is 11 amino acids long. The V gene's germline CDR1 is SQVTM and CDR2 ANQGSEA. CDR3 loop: CSVEWAETQYF. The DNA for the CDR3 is TGCAGCGTTGAATGGGCGGAGACCCAGTACTTC.